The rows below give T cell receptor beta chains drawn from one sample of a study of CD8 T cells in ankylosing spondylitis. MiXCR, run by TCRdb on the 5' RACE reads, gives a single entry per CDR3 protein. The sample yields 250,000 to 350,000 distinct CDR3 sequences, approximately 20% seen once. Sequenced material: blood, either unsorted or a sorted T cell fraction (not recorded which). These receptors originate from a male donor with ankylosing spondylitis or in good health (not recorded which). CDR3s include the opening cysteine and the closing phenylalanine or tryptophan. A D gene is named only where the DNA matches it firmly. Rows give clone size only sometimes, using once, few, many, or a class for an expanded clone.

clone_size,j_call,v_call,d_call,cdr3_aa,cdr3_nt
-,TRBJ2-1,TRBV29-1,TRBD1,CSVEAPGQVWYNEQFF,TGCAGCGTTGAAGCGCCCGGACAGGTTTGGTACAATGAGCAGTTCTTC
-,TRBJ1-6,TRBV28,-,CASSRPDSPSPYNSPLHF,TGTGCCAGCAGCCGCCCGGACTCTCCGAGCCCCTATAATTCACCCCTCCACTTT
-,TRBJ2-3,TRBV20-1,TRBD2,CSASGAGTRGPDTQYF,TGCAGTGCTAGCGGGGCCGGGACTAGGGGCCCAGATACGCAGTATTTT
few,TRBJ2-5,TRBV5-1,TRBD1,CASSLAPDRGETQYF,TGCGCCAGCAGCTTGGCCCCGGACAGGGGAGAGACCCAGTACTTC
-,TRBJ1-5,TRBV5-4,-,CASSFGPGGQPQHF,TGTGCCAGCAGTTTTGGGCCCGGGGGTCAGCCCCAGCATTTT
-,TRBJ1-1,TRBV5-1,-,CASSSWDANTEAFF,TGCGCCAGCAGCTCGTGGGACGCGAACACTGAAGCTTTCTTT
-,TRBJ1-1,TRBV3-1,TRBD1,CASSSGGRNTEAFF,TGTGCCAGCAGCTCAGGGGGCAGGAACACTGAAGCTTTCTTT
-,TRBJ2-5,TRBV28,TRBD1,CASSLLDRVGMETQYF,TGTGCCAGCAGTTTACTGGACAGGGTGGGGATGGAGACCCAGTACTTC
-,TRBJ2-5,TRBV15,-,CATSRELSVRGTQYF,TGTGCCACCAGCAGAGAACTCAGCGTGAGGGGGACCCAGTACTTC
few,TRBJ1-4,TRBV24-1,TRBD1,CATSDVGPGGNEKLFF,TGTGCCACCAGTGACGTAGGCCCAGGGGGTAATGAAAAACTGTTTTTT
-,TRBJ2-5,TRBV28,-,CASSEYRVQETQYF,TGTGCCAGCAGCGAATACAGGGTTCAAGAGACCCAGTACTTC
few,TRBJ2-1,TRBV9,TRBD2,CASSPSGRGSSYNEQFF,TGTGCCAGCAGCCCATCGGGGCGGGGGAGCTCCTACAATGAGCAGTTCTTC
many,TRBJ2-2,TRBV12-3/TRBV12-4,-,CASTLASGRSTGELFF,TGTGCCAGCACTTTAGCATCCGGGCGTAGCACCGGGGAGCTGTTTTTT
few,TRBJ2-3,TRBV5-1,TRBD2,CASSPLASFSSGPTDTQYF,TGCGCCAGCAGTCCCCTGGCGTCCTTCTCTAGCGGACCCACAGATACGCAGTATTTT
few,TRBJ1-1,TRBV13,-,CASLGTFLNTEAFF,TGTGCCAGCCTTGGGACATTTTTAAACACTGAAGCTTTCTTT
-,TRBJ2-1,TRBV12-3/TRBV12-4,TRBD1,CASSWGTGEFF,TGTGCCAGCAGTTGGGGGACAGGGGAGTTCTTC
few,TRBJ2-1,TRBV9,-,CASSPRAEGEQFF,TGTGCCAGCAGCCCACGCGCGGAAGGTGAGCAGTTCTTC
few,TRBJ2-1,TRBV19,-,CASSIMKGSYNEQFF,TGTGCCAGTAGTATAATGAAAGGGAGCTACAATGAGCAGTTCTTC
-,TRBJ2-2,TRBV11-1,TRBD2,CATLAGGQNTGELFF,TGTGCCACCTTAGCGGGAGGGCAGAACACCGGGGAGCTGTTTTTT
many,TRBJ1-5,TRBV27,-,CASSFGRGNQPQHF,TGTGCCAGCAGTTTTGGGAGGGGCAATCAGCCCCAGCATTTT
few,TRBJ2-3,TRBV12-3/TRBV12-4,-,CASSPFGQSTDTQYF,TGTGCCAGCAGCCCATTCGGGCAGAGCACAGATACGCAGTATTTT
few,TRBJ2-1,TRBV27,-,CASSLSKNNEQFF,TGTGCCAGCAGTTTATCGAAGAACAATGAGCAGTTCTTC
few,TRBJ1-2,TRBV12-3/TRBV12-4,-,CASSSQGDDYGYTF,TGTGCCAGCAGTTCCCAGGGTGACGACTATGGCTACACCTTC
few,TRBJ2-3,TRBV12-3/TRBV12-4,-,CASSSVGYTQYF,TGTGCCAGCAGTTCCGTGGGGTATACGCAGTATTTT
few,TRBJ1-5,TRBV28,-,CASSPRQGVSNQPQHF,TGTGCCAGCAGTCCTCGGCAGGGAGTTAGCAATCAGCCCCAGCATTTT
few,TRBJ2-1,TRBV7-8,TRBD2,CASRSSGRVGYNEQFF,TGTGCCAGCAGATCTAGCGGGAGGGTGGGCTACAATGAGCAGTTCTTC
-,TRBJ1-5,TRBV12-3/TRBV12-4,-,CASTLGQGGNQPQHF,TGTGCCAGCACCCTCGGGCAGGGCGGGAATCAGCCCCAGCATTTT
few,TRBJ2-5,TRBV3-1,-,CASSQEETQYF,TGTGCCAGCAGCCAAGAAGAGACTCAGTACTTC
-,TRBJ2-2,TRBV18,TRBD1,CASSPSSGQALTGELFF,TGTGCCAGCTCACCATCCTCAGGACAGGCTCTTACCGGGGAGCTGTTTTTT
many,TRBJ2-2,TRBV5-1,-,CASSLRQANTGELFF,TGCGCCAGCAGCCTTCGACAGGCGAACACCGGGGAGCTGTTTTTT
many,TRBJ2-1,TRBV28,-,CASSPPFYNEQFF,TGTGCCAGCAGCCCTCCGTTCTACAATGAGCAGTTCTTC
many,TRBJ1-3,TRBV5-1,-,CASSRDGISGNTIYF,TGCGCCAGCAGCCGGGACGGAATCTCTGGAAACACCATATATTTT
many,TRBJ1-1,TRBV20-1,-,CSARRVGGTEAFF,TGCAGTGCCCGGCGGGTTGGGGGCACTGAAGCTTTCTTT
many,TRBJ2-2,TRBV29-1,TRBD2,CSVPGLAVGELFF,TGCAGCGTCCCGGGACTAGCAGTCGGGGAGCTGTTTTTT
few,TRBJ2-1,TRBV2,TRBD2,CASSEPVSGRVDNEQFF,TGTGCCAGCAGTGAACCTGTCAGCGGGAGGGTCGACAATGAGCAGTTCTTC
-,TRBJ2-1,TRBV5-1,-,CASSLGLSDNEQFF,TGCGCCAGCAGCTTGGGGCTATCGGACAATGAGCAGTTCTTC
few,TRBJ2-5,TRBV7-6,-,CASSKSDWGRETQYF,TGTGCCAGCAGCAAAAGTGATTGGGGCCGGGAGACCCAGTACTTC
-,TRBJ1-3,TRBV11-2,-,CASSLLHGNTIYF,TGTGCCAGCAGCCTCTTACATGGAAACACCATATATTTT
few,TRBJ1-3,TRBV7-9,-,CASSSGPGVSGNTIYF,TGTGCCAGCAGCTCCGGGCCGGGGGTCTCTGGAAACACCATATATTTT
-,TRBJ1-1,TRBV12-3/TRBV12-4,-,CASRAGRMNTEAFF,TGTGCCAGCAGGGCGGGACGGATGAACACTGAAGCTTTCTTT
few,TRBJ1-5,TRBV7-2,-,CASSLDGRGRDQPQHF,TGTGCCAGCAGCTTAGATGGCAGGGGACGAGATCAGCCCCAGCATTTT